Shown below are 21 T cell receptor beta chains from a single sample sequenced in a study of T cells in Graves' hyperthyroidism and ophthalmopathy (dated by TCRdb to 2018 to 2020). Library prep was done by multiplex PCR. Reads for this sample came from an Illumina HiSeq 2000. Amplification of TCR beta CDR3 regions was carried out from RNA transcripts. The first round of RT-PCR for the TCR CDR3 was performed with the HTBI primer set and the Qiagen OneStep RT-PCR kit. TCRdb reworked the public reads: Q25 trimming with fastp, MiXCR clone assembly, productive beta chains retained. Each record represents a unique CDR3 protein, reported with the most common genes and DNA among its rows. The sample table shows under 800,000 distinct CDR3 sequences, and around 15% are seen once. The ten largest clones capture roughly 10% of the sample. The sequencing sample was made of blood. Receptors were obtained from a young woman with Graves' hyperthyroidism.

This clonotype was counted at least ten times. The rearrangement joins TRBV2 to TRBJ2-1, with 10 bases lining up with TRBD1. Germline V CDR1 and CDR2: SNHLY, FYNNEI. V trimming: 4 bases; J trimming: 5 bases; junction bases outside the gene matches: 8. The CDR3 consists of 16 residues. CDR3 nucleotide sequence: TGTGCCAGCAGTGGTTTCCGGGACAGGGGCCACAATGAGCAGTTCTTC. Translation: CASSGFRDRGHNEQFF.

This clonotype was counted ten times or more. The rearrangement uses TRBV28 and TRBJ2-2; 8 nucleotides agree with TRBD1. Per the germline V gene, CDR1 is MDHEN and CDR2 is SYDVKM. V was pared by 6 bases and J by 5 bases, with 11 bases of the junction left unmatched. This CDR3 contains 16 residues. CDR3 sequence: CASSLFSGQGTGELFF. The CDR3 region has the DNA TGTGCCAGCAGCCTATTTAGCGGACAGGGAACCGGGGAGCTGTTTTTT.

This clonotype was counted between two and nine times. In DNA, the CDR3 is TGCGCCAGCAGGAGGACTAGCTTGGAGGGGGAGCTGTTTTTT. It is translated as CASRRTSLEGELFF. The chain couples TRBV10-2 to TRBJ2-2, with 8 bases fitting TRBD2. CDR3 length: 14 residues. The V segment lost 6 bases and the J segment 8 bases; nucleotides outside the gene matches: 8. CDR1 WSHSY and CDR2 SAAADI come from the germline V gene.

The table lists this clonotype with many counts. This chain uses TRBV20-1 with TRBJ2-5, with a tentative D call TRBD1 (6 bases). V was clipped by 5 bases and J by 0 bases, with 16 bases between them. Germline values: CDR1 DFQATT, CDR2 SNEGSKA (reference sequence). This CDR3 spans 15 amino acids. Here the CDR3 reads CSALSPRDNQETQYF. In nucleotides, the CDR3 is TGCAGTGCTCTCAGCCCGAGGGACAACCAAGAGACCCAGTACTTC.

V usage is TRBV9 and J usage is TRBJ2-7; 9 nucleotides match TRBD1. The CDR3 extends over 15 amino acids. J gave up 1 base and V 4 bases, and 6 bases lay outside the gene matches. Germline CDR1 SGDLS, CDR2 YYNGEE. CDR3 bases: TGTGCCAGCAGCAGACAGGGGGAATGGTCCTACGAGCAGTACTTC. This gives the protein CASSRQGEWSYEQYF.

Many counts were recorded for this clonotype. The rearrangement links TRBV7-2 to TRBJ2-2, with D uncertain. V lost 1 base and J lost 5, with 17 bases in between. CDR1 is SGHTA and CDR2 is FQGNSA in the germline V gene. CDR3 size: 17 residues. CDR3 in amino acids: CASSLVVVVKRTGELFF. Here the CDR3 DNA reads TGTGCCAGCAGCTTAGTGGTGGTAGTAAAGAGAACCGGGGAGCTGTTTTTT.

This clonotype was counted many times. The chain recombines TRBV20-1 with TRBJ2-7; 7 bases line up with TRBD2. V lost 1 base and J lost 4; bases outside the gene matches: 7. Looked up from germline, CDR1 is DFQATT and CDR2 is SNEGSKA (reference sequence). The CDR3 runs to 14 residues. As DNA, the CDR3 is TGCAGTGCTAGAGTTGTAGCGGGTGTTTACGAGCAGTACTTC. It translates to CSARVVAGVYEQYF.

Ten or more counts support this clonotype. The chain combines TRBV18 with TRBJ2-7; TRBD2 might be the D (5 bases). V was clipped by 3 bases and J by 3 bases, with 6 bases between them. The CDR3 covers 12 residues. Germline V gene sequence: CDR1 KGHSH, CDR2 LQKENI. The DNA of the CDR3 is TGTGCCAGCTCACCCGGGGACTACGAGCAGTACTTC. Amino acids: CASSPGDYEQYF.

In DNA form, the CDR3 reads TGCAGTGCTAGTACCCTAGGGGACACTAACTATGGCTACACCTTC. Encoded protein: CSASTLGDTNYGYTF. This sequence joins TRBV20-1 and TRBJ1-2; TRBD1 might be the D (6 bases). Trimming cost V 3 bases and J 0 bases, with 14 bases left between them. Per germline, CDR1 DFQATT and CDR2 SNEGSKA (reference sequence). The CDR3 contains 15 residues.

This clonotype occurred a few times. J is TRBJ1-2 and V is TRBV24-1; D gene unclear. In germline, CDR1 is KGHDR, CDR2 SFDVKD. This CDR3 is 17 amino acids long. Trimming stripped 0 bases from V and 1 base from J, with 14 bases between. CDR3 sequence reads: CATSDLTRMFLNYGYTF. The CDR3 region has the DNA TGTGCCACCAGTGATTTGACCCGGATGTTCCTTAACTATGGCTACACCTTC.

This clonotype was seen ten or more times. The chain uses TRBV7-2 and TRBJ2-2; 8 nucleotides match TRBD1. J was trimmed by 0 bases and V by 4 bases; bases with no gene match: 1. This CDR3 is 15 amino acids long. Germline V CDR1 and CDR2: SGHTA, FQGNSA. CDR3 region: CASSSGGPNTGELFF. CDR3 DNA sequence: TGTGCCAGCAGCTCAGGGGGCCCGAACACCGGGGAGCTGTTTTTT.

This clonotype occurred many times. The rearrangement links TRBV11-3 to TRBJ2-2; weak D call: TRBD2 (6 bases). In germline, CDR1 is SGHNT, CDR2 YENEEA. This CDR3 contains 18 residues. Trimming cost V 3 bases and J 0 bases, with 17 bases left between them. The CDR3 nucleotides are TGTGCCAGCAGCTTCTACCTAGCGCGGGCTCCGAACACCGGGGAGCTGTTTTTT. Protein product: CASSFYLARAPNTGELFF.

This clonotype was counted at least ten times. The chain employs TRBV28 and TRBJ1-5; 7 bases align to TRBD1. The CDR3 has 14 amino acids. The trim removed 7 bases at V and 4 bases at J, leaving 7 bases unmatched. Looked up from germline, CDR1 is MDHEN and CDR2 is SYDVKM. CDR3 loop: CASTLQGWNQPQHF. In DNA form, the CDR3 reads TGTGCCAGCACCTTACAGGGGTGGAATCAGCCCCAGCATTTT.

This clonotype was counted at least ten times. The chain employs TRBV12-3 or TRBV12-4 and TRBJ2-3; D is uncertain. The CDR3 has 13 residues. Trimming left V 7 bases short and J 0 bases short, with 8 bases between. Here the CDR3 reads CASTPFSTDTQYF. Here the CDR3 DNA reads TGTGCCAGCACCCCTTTTAGCACAGATACGCAGTATTTT.

V and J are TRBV7-9 and TRBJ2-4, with 11 nucleotides matching TRBD1. With V trimmed by 5 bases and J by 8 bases, 8 bases remained unmatched. Looked up from germline, CDR1 is SEHNR and CDR2 is FQNEAQ (reference sequence). The CDR3 covers 15 residues. The CDR3 sequence is CASSPGQGAGDIQYF. CDR3 coding DNA: TGTGCCAGCAGCCCCGGACAGGGGGCGGGGGACATTCAGTACTTC.

As for this clonotype: Likely a read error: the CDR3 ends without its conserved phenylalanine or tryptophan. The rearrangement joins TRBV7-3 to TRBJ2-1; 7 nucleotides line up with TRBD1. The trim removed 5 bases at V and 1 base at J, leaving 2 bases unmatched. Per germline, CDR1 SGHTA and CDR2 FQGTGA. This CDR3 is 14 amino acids long. The CDR3 sequence is CASSPQGSYNEQFI. DNA of the CDR3: TGTGCCAGCAGCCCACAGGGGTCCTACAATGAGCAGTTCATC.

This clonotype was seen ten or more times. This sequence joins TRBV2 and TRBJ1-6; tentative D call: TRBD1 (5 bases). This CDR3 has 15 residues. CDR1 and CDR2 (germline): SNHLY, FYNNEI. The germline V and J ends were trimmed by 2 bases and 10 bases, with 15 bases remaining between them. The CDR3 reads CASSEWGLGGSPLHF. The CDR3 DNA is TGTGCCAGCAGTGAATGGGGACTTGGTGGGTCACCCCTCCACTTT. Looking up the rest from reference TRBV2 and TRBJ1-6 gives the full variable domain: EPEVTQTPSHQVTQMGQEVILRCVPISNHLYFYWYRQILGQKVEFLVSFYNNEISEKSEIFDDQFSVERPDGSNFTLKIRSTKLEDSAMYFCASSEWGLGGSPLHFGNGTRLTVT.

This clonotype was seen many times. V gene TRBV12-3 or TRBV12-4 combines with J gene TRBJ2-7; D unclear. The CDR3 extends over 13 amino acids. The ends were cut back, 5 bases at V and 2 bases at J, with 10 bases in the middle. This CDR3 is CASSPRSTYEQYF. Here the CDR3 DNA reads TGTGCCAGCAGTCCGCGGAGTACCTACGAGCAGTACTTC.

This clonotype was picked up a small number of times. V is TRBV19 and J is TRBJ2-1, with TRBD2 identical over 12 bases. Germline-derived CDR1 and CDR2 are LNHDA and SQIVND (reference sequence). Losses at the gene ends were 7 bases for V and 6 bases for J; bases not matched to a gene: 10. The CDR3 spans 16 residues. For the CDR3, the DNA is TGTGCCAGTAATCGACTAGCGGGAGAGGGAGGCAATGAGCAGTTCTTC. It specifies CASNRLAGEGGNEQFF.

This clonotype was seen at least ten times. The chain links TRBV5-5 to TRBJ2-3; D unresolved. CDR3 length equals 14 residues. V gave up 0 bases and J gave up 5 bases, with 10 bases separating them. Germline CDR1 and CDR2: SGHKS and YYEKEE (reference sequence). The CDR3 protein is CASSLVSQGDTQYF. The DNA for the CDR3 is TGTGCCAGCAGCTTGGTCTCACAAGGAGATACGCAGTATTTT.

In this sample, this clonotype turned up a few times. V gene TRBV6-1 combines with J gene TRBJ1-2, with TRBD1 identical over 9 bases. Looked up from germline, CDR1 is MNHNS and CDR2 is SASEGT. The CDR3 sequence is 16 residues long. Trimming removed 3 bases from V and 3 bases from J; junction bases left unmatched: 8. Written as DNA, the CDR3 is TGTGCCAGCAGTGACGGGACAGGGTGGGTCTACTATGGCTACACCTTC. Its translation: CASSDGTGWVYYGYTF.